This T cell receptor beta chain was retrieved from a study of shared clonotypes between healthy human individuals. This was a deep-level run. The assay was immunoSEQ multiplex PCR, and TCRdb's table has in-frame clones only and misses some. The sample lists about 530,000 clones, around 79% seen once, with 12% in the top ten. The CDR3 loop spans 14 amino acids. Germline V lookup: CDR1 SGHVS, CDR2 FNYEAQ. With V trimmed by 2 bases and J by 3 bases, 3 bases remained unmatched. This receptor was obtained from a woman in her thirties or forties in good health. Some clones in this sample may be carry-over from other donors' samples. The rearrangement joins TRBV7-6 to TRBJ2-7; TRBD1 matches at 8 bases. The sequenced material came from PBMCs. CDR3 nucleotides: TGTGCCAGCAGCTTACGGACAGGGTACTACGAGCAGTACTTC. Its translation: CASSLRTGYYEQYF.